This T cell receptor beta chain was recovered during a study of PD-1 blockade in classical Hodgkin lymphoma. The ends were cut back, 6 bases at V and 6 bases at J, with 17 bases in the middle. Germline values: CDR1 MNHEY, CDR2 SVGAGI. The CDR3 has 14 residues. TCRdb's table, derived via immunoSEQ multiplex PCR, lists solely in-frame clones and lacks some. This table holds about 47,000 clones, under 95% found once. Worth noting for this clone: The target antigen is unknown.

Time point reported: newly diagnosed, previously untreated cHL patient sample. The study compared against PBMCs from newly diagnosed, untreated classical Hodgkin lymphoma. Findings and limits, study-wide: According to reports, newly diagnosed patients had lower baseline TCR diversity than healthy donors, and relapsed/refractory patients had lower baseline TCR diversity still. Possible causes of repertoire differences, disease activity or prior therapy, remain undefined.

The sample was peripheral blood mononuclear cells (PBMCs). The gene calls are TRBV6-5 and TRBJ1-2; D is perhaps TRBD1 (6 bases). This sequence was found in a human donor with classical Hodgkin lymphoma. The CDR3 DNA sequence: TGTGCCAGCAGCGACAGGTGGACCTCTGATGGCTACACCTTC. Protein: CASSDRWTSDGYTF.